The next 5 T cell receptor beta chains were all read from a single sample in a study of shared clonotypes between healthy human individuals. Naive CD8 isolation took CD45RO-negative cells positively selected for CCR7 and excluded terminally differentiated effector memory CD45RA+ cells. Assay used: immunoSEQ multiplex PCR; TCRdb lists only in-frame clones, some missing. The sample consists of about 2 million clones, 85% to 95% of them appearing once. Sequencing input: naive CD8+ T cells sorted from blood. The source is a man aged 18 to 30 in good health.

In nucleotides, the CDR3 is TGTGCCAGCAGCATTAGCGGGAATTACAATGAGCAGTTCTTC. Translating gives CASSISGNYNEQFF. The V call is TRBV7-6, the J call TRBJ2-1; TRBD2 aligns across 8 bases. CDR3 length equals 14 residues. Germline V gene lookup returns CDR1 SGHVS and CDR2 FNYEAQ. V shed 5 bases, J shed 4 bases, and the junction held 4 bases outside the gene matches.

This clone has more than one count but fewer than ten. The chain is built from TRBV9 and TRBJ2-1, with TRBD1 matching over 10 bases. The CDR3 is made up of 13 amino acids. CDR1 SGDLS and CDR2 YYNGEE come from the germline V gene. V lost 7 bases, J lost 3 bases, and 1 base stayed unmatched. The CDR3: CASGTGDYNEQFF. The CDR3 DNA reads as TGTGCCAGCGGGACAGGGGACTACAATGAGCAGTTCTTC. The variable domain in full, with the rest retrieved from reference TRBV9 and TRBJ2-1, is DSGVTQTPKHLITATGQRVTLRCSPRSGDLSVYWYQQSLDQGLQFLIQYYNGEERAKGNILERFSAQQFPDLHSELNLSSLELGDSALYFCASGTGDYNEQFFGPGTRLTVL.

This clone was recorded once. The chain uses TRBV9 and TRBJ1-6, with D uncertain. The CDR3 sequence is 14 residues long. The ends were cut back, 3 bases at V and 6 bases at J, with 10 bases in the middle. CDR1 SGDLS and CDR2 YYNGEE come from the germline V gene. CDR3 in amino acids: CASSAFTVNSPLHF. The CDR3 nucleotides read TGTGCCAGCAGCGCCTTTACCGTTAATTCACCCCTCCACTTT. The whole variable domain, remainder taken from reference TRBV9 and TRBJ1-6, is DSGVTQTPKHLITATGQRVTLRCSPRSGDLSVYWYQQSLDQGLQFLIQYYNGEERAKGNILERFSAQQFPDLHSELNLSSLELGDSALYFCASSAFTVNSPLHFGNGTRLTVT.

The chain has TRBV6-5 and TRBJ1-1; D remains unclear. Trimming left V 8 bases short and J 7 bases short, with 20 bases between. CDR1 MNHEY and CDR2 SVGAGI come from the germline V gene. This CDR3 is 14 amino acids long. The CDR3 bases are TGTGCCAGCCGGACTTCGGTGGGGAACTTTGAAGCTTTCTTT. Protein sequence: CASRTSVGNFEAFF.

The chain links TRBV28 to TRBJ1-3; D not certain. This CDR3 has 14 amino acids. The germline V gene encodes CDR1 MDHEN and CDR2 SYDVKM. Trimming cost V 6 bases and J 3 bases, with 12 bases left between them. CDR3 coding DNA: TGTGCCAGCAGGCACCCTAGATTTGGAAACACCATATATTTT. This translates into CASRHPRFGNTIYF.